This TCR beta chain was sequenced during a study of Graves' ophthalmopathy and Graves' hyperthyroidism. Broader study findings: Most expanded clonotypes in thyroid above 0.001 frequency also showed up in blood. Ophthalmopathy progression cases were predicted by the model with 70.59% sensitivity and 72.22% specificity. From stable hyperthyroidism, ophthalmopathy was separated by a 13-signature model with about 88% sensitivity and roughly 81% specificity.

Many counts were recorded for this clonotype. No antigen is known for it. Amplified material comprised TCR beta CDR3 regions derived from RNA transcripts. Second-round multiplex PCR followed a first-round RT-PCR using HTBI primers. TCRdb called the multiplex PCR reads again in MiXCR, with one record for every CDR3 protein. The top ten hold roughly 45% of the sample, which has hundreds of thousands of distinct CDR3 sequences, roughly two fifths seen once. Germline CDR1 SGHTS, CDR2 YDEGEE. The CDR3 covers 15 residues. V was pared by 0 bases and J by 2 bases, with 11 bases between. The diagnosis was founded upon clinical symptoms, serum thyroxine, TRAb, thyroid ultrasound and orbital computed tomography.

Sequenced material: peripheral blood. The chain is built from TRBV5-8 and TRBJ2-5; TRBD1 might be the D (5 bases). This TCR was recovered from an adult man with Graves' ophthalmopathy. CDR3 sequence reads: CASSLEGLRQETQYF. CDR3 DNA: TGTGCCAGCAGCTTGGAGGGGCTGAGACAAGAGACCCAGTACTTC.